Following are 31 T cell receptor beta chains from one sample sequenced in a study of early T cells in non-severe SARS-CoV-2 infection. TCRdb re-called the 5' RACE reads with MiXCR, one entry per CDR3 protein. The data contain tens of thousands of distinct CDR3 sequences, 3.5% to 5% of them singletons. Sequencing was carried out using whole blood. Receptors originate from an adult who was a healthcare worker with PCR-confirmed SARS-CoV-2 infection or an uninfected control (not recorded which).

This clonotype showed up many times. The chain joins TRBV30 to TRBJ1-5; D gene ambiguous. The CDR3 totals 13 residues. Per the germline V gene, CDR1 is GTSNPN and CDR2 is SVGIG (reference sequence). The V gene lost 0 bases and the J gene lost 5 bases, with 8 bases spanning the gap. The CDR3 nucleotides are TGTGCCTGGAGTGTTTACAGAGATCAGCCCCAGCATTTT. It codes for CAWSVYRDQPQHF. Combining the CDR3 with reference TRBV30 and TRBJ1-5 gives the whole variable domain SQTIHQWPATLVQPVGSPLSLECTVEGTSNPNLYWYRQAAGRGLQLLFYSVGIGQISSEVPQNLSASRPQDRQFILSSKKLLLSDSGFYLCAWSVYRDQPQHFGDGTRLSIL.

The rearrangement joins TRBV5-1 to TRBJ1-2, with D maybe TRBD1 (5 bases). Trimming pared 5 bases from V and 5 bases from J, leaving 10 bases between. The CDR3 has 12 amino acids. The germline V gene encodes CDR1 SGHRS and CDR2 YFSETQ. CDR3: CASSAEGYGYTF. The CDR3 DNA reads TGCGCCAGCAGTGCAGAGGGGTATGGCTACACCTTC.

In its sample, this clonotype was seen a few times. The chain uses TRBV9 and TRBJ1-3, with D hard to call. Germline assignment: CDR1 SGDLS and CDR2 YYNGEE. This CDR3 spans 14 amino acids. The ends were cut back, 1 base at V and 0 bases at J, with 5 bases in the middle. CDR3 amino acids: CASSVTGSGNTIYF. DNA of the CDR3: TGTGCCAGCAGCGTAACGGGCTCTGGAAACACCATATATTTT.

This clonotype was observed at least ten times. The chain couples TRBV6-6 to TRBJ1-4; weak D call: TRBD1 (5 bases). The germline V gene has CDR1 MNHNY and CDR2 SVGAGI (reference sequence). Trimming took off 4 bases at V and 7 bases at J, with 22 bases between the two ends. This CDR3 contains 17 residues. CDR3 sequence reads: CASSSPHRDGGREKLFF. The DNA for the CDR3 is TGTGCCAGCAGTTCCCCCCACCGGGACGGAGGCCGTGAAAAACTGTTTTTT.

This clonotype was found many times. For the CDR3, the DNA is TGTGCCAGCTTTTTGGGAGATACGCAGTATTTT. The encoded protein is CASFLGDTQYF. This chain uses TRBV6-6 with TRBJ2-3, with unresolved D. V was clipped by 8 bases and J by 5 bases, with 8 bases between them. This CDR3 spans 11 amino acids. Germline V lookup: CDR1 MNHNY, CDR2 SVGAGI (reference sequence).

This clonotype appeared many times. This sequence joins TRBV20-1 and TRBJ1-2; D gene uncertain. Trimming took 6 bases from V and 0 from J, leaving 14 bases between them. Germline values: CDR1 DFQATT, CDR2 SNEGSKA (reference sequence). The CDR3 extends over 14 amino acids. Here the CDR3 DNA reads TGCAGTGCGACCCCGTTATTAGCTAACTATGGCTACACCTTC. Amino acids: CSATPLLANYGYTF.

This clonotype was counted ten times or more. The chain carries TRBV18 and TRBJ1-1; D is uncertain. There are 13 residues in the CDR3. The V gene's germline CDR1 is KGHSH and CDR2 LQKENI. Deletions cut 3 bases from V and 3 bases from J, with 8 bases between. The CDR3: CASSPRSDTEAFF. DNA for the CDR3: TGTGCCAGCTCACCGCGTTCGGACACTGAAGCTTTCTTT.

This clonotype has at least ten counts. J is TRBJ2-3 and V is TRBV4-1; the D gene could be TRBD1 or TRBD2 (5 bases each). This CDR3 spans 16 amino acids. Germline CDR1 and CDR2: MGHRA and YSYEKL. V was trimmed by 5 bases and J by 2 bases, leaving 17 bases between them. The DNA for the CDR3 is TGCGCCAGCAGCTCTAACCAGAGGGGTTTCACAGATACGCAGTATTTT. Residues: CASSSNQRGFTDTQYF.

This clonotype has at least ten counts. The chain uses TRBV6-5 and TRBJ2-4, with 11 positions matching TRBD2. This CDR3 is 15 amino acids long. V was pared by 8 bases and J by 3 bases, with 6 bases of the junction left unmatched. The germline V gene encodes CDR1 MNHEY and CDR2 SVGAGI. The CDR3 region has the DNA TGTGCCAGCCGCTCACTAGCGGGGGTCAAAAACATTCAGTACTTC. Its protein is CASRSLAGVKNIQYF.

This clonotype was counted between two and nine times. The V and J genes are TRBV13 and TRBJ1-1; D gene unclear. The CDR3 sequence is 15 residues long. V lost 5 bases and J 6 bases, leaving 19 bases between the germline ends. Germline assignment: CDR1 PRHDT and CDR2 FYEKMQ (reference sequence). The CDR3 DNA follows: TGTGCCAGCAGCCCCTCCGACGCTCGGGGAGCTGAAGCTTTCTTT. Its protein product is CASSPSDARGAEAFF.

This clonotype was seen only a few times. The chain employs TRBV18 and TRBJ2-2, with D perhaps TRBD1 or TRBD2 (5 bases each). CDR3 length equals 15 residues. Germline V gives CDR1 KGHSH, CDR2 LQKENI. The V gene lost 5 bases and the J gene lost 0 bases, with 10 bases spanning the gap. CDR3 amino acids: CASSGTATNTGELFF. CDR3 bases: TGTGCCAGCTCAGGGACCGCAACGAACACCGGGGAGCTGTTTTTT.

This clonotype was seen ten or more times. This chain joins TRBV7-9 and TRBJ1-1; 7 nucleotides agree with TRBD1. The trim removed 5 bases at V and 11 bases at J, leaving 11 bases unmatched. There are 13 residues in the CDR3. Germline lookup yields CDR1 SEHNR and CDR2 FQNEAQ (reference sequence). This CDR3 reads CASSAETGRLAFF. CDR3 coding DNA: TGTGCCAGCAGCGCCGAGACAGGGCGGCTTGCTTTCTTT.

This clonotype was detected many times. The chain couples TRBV12-3 or TRBV12-4 to TRBJ1-2; the D is unclear. Trimming cost V 4 bases and J 4 bases, with 7 bases left between them. The CDR3 consists of 12 residues. DNA of the CDR3: TGTGCCAGCAGTTCAGGCGTCTATGGCTACACCTTC. Amino acid sequence: CASSSGVYGYTF.

This clonotype came up many times. This sequence joins TRBV12-3 or TRBV12-4 and TRBJ1-1; a possible D gene is TRBD1 (5 bases). There are 14 residues in the CDR3. V gave up 3 bases and J gave up 6 bases, with 14 bases separating them. CDR3 loop: CASSLGEGNPEAFF. CDR3 coding DNA: TGTGCCAGCAGTTTGGGGGAGGGGAATCCTGAAGCTTTCTTT.

This clonotype was counted many times. The chain is built from TRBV9 and TRBJ2-3, with D hard to call. CDR3 length: 12 amino acids. The V end was cut by 0 bases, the J end by 5 bases, with 4 bases between. From germline, CDR1 is SGDLS and CDR2 YYNGEE. CDR3 DNA: TGTGCCAGCAGCGTAGATGGAGATACGCAGTATTTT. This sequence encodes CASSVDGDTQYF.

This clonotype was counted at least ten times. The J gene is TRBJ1-1, the V gene TRBV20-1; D unresolved. Germline-derived CDR1 and CDR2 are DFQATT and SNEGSKA (reference sequence). V lost 4 bases, J lost 0 bases, and 9 bases lay in between. CDR3 length: 13 residues. CDR3 loop: CSATAGMNTEAFF. The CDR3 coding sequence is TGCAGTGCTACGGCTGGGATGAACACTGAAGCTTTCTTT.

This clonotype was found many times. The CDR3 protein is CASSLVHSNQPQHF. In DNA, the CDR3 is TGTGCCAGCAGCTTAGTCCATAGCAATCAGCCCCAGCATTTT. The chain links TRBV7-2 to TRBJ1-5; D not certain. Germline lookup yields CDR1 SGHTA and CDR2 FQGNSA. CDR3 length: 14 residues. V dropped 1 base and J dropped 0 bases, with 4 bases sitting between them.

At least ten counts were recorded for this clonotype. DNA for the CDR3: TGTGCCAGCAGCTCACCCCGGGGGACCTTAGACACTGAAGCTTTCTTT. It is translated as CASSSPRGTLDTEAFF. The chain combines TRBV7-9 with TRBJ1-1; D perhaps matches TRBD1 (5 bases). The V end was cut by 4 bases, the J end by 3 bases, with 18 bases between. The CDR3 is made up of 16 amino acids. Germline values: CDR1 SEHNR, CDR2 FQNEAQ (reference sequence). The full variable domain, with the rest looked up from reference TRBV7-9 and TRBJ1-1, is DTGVSQNPRHKITKRGQNVTFRCDPISEHNRLYWYRQTLGQGPEFLTYFQNEAQLEKSRLLSDRFSAERPKGSFSTLEIQRTEQGDSAMYLCASSSPRGTLDTEAFFGQGTRLTVV.

This clonotype was detected many times. The chain joins TRBV6-1 to TRBJ1-5; possibly TRBD1 for D (5 bases). V was trimmed by 7 bases and J by 0 bases, leaving 10 bases between them. The CDR3 is 14 amino acids. Germline lookup yields CDR1 MNHNS and CDR2 SASEGT. CDR3 sequence reads: CASIPGRSNQPQHF. CDR3 nucleotides: TGTGCCAGCATTCCAGGGCGTAGCAATCAGCCCCAGCATTTT.

The chain recombines TRBV5-6 with TRBJ1-1; possibly TRBD1 for D (5 bases). Trimming removed 4 bases from V and 3 bases from J, with 16 bases in between. Germline V gene lookup returns CDR1 SGHDT and CDR2 YYEEEE. This CDR3 region has 15 residues. The CDR3 DNA reads as TGTGCCAGCAGCCAAACAAGGGGAAGTGACACTGAAGCTTTCTTT. It yields the protein CASSQTRGSDTEAFF.

In its sample, this clonotype was seen many times. The V call is TRBV20-1, the J call TRBJ1-2; 9 bases agree with TRBD1. This CDR3 region has 17 residues. Unmatched junction bases numbered 13, after V lost 5 bases and J lost 0 bases. CDR1 DFQATT and CDR2 SNEGSKA come from the germline V gene (reference sequence). The CDR3 nucleotides read TGCAGTGCTGAGGGGACAGGGAATCCATTTACTAACTATGGCTACACCTTC. This gives the protein CSAEGTGNPFTNYGYTF.

This clonotype was counted at least ten times. The genes are TRBV7-9 and TRBJ1-2; tentatively, D is TRBD1 (5 bases). Germline V lookup: CDR1 SEHNR, CDR2 FQNEAQ (reference sequence). Trimming cost V 8 bases and J 8 bases, with 24 bases left between them. The CDR3 covers 15 residues. CDR3: CASSFPSGLGIGYTF. CDR3 sequence (DNA): TGTGCCAGCTCCTTTCCCTCGGGGCTCGGGATCGGCTACACCTTC.

This clonotype was recorded at least ten times. This rearrangement joins TRBV13 to TRBJ2-5; unclear D gene. The CDR3 sequence is 15 residues long. Trimming removed 3 bases from V and 5 bases from J, with 16 bases in between. Germline V gene sequence: CDR1 PRHDT, CDR2 FYEKMQ (reference sequence). CDR3: CASSFIPAVRETQYF. CDR3 nucleotides: TGTGCCAGCAGCTTTATTCCGGCTGTAAGGGAGACCCAGTACTTC.

This clonotype was recorded many times. The CDR3 is CASSLTDGATYEQYF. In DNA form, the CDR3 reads TGCGCCAGCAGCTTGACAGACGGTGCCACCTACGAGCAGTACTTC. V is TRBV5-1 and J is TRBJ2-7; D is uncertain. The V and J ends lost 1 base and 2 bases respectively, with 13 bases between them. The CDR3 has 15 residues. Germline V gives CDR1 SGHRS, CDR2 YFSETQ.

This clonotype was picked up many times. The chain combines TRBV7-6 with TRBJ2-5, with 9 bases aligning to TRBD1. This CDR3 comprises 15 residues. Trimming at V came to 1 base and at J to 3 bases, leaving 3 bases not matched to a gene. Germline CDR1 reads SGHVS; CDR2 reads FNYEAQ. CDR3 in amino acids: CASSLEQGAEETQYF. The CDR3 coding sequence is TGTGCCAGCAGCTTAGAACAGGGGGCTGAAGAGACCCAGTACTTC.

This clonotype showed up many times. The chain carries TRBV20-1 and TRBJ1-6; 9 positions agree with TRBD1. Germline assignment: CDR1 DFQATT and CDR2 SNEGSKA (reference sequence). The CDR3 is made up of 16 amino acids. Trimming at V came to 5 bases and at J to 2 bases, leaving 7 bases not matched to a gene. The CDR3 nucleotides read TGCAGTGCTGCTCGGACAGGGGTTACCTATAATTCACCCCTCCACTTT. This gives the protein CSAARTGVTYNSPLHF.

This clonotype was observed at least ten times. The rearrangement links TRBV7-2 to TRBJ2-7, with TRBD1 identical over 7 bases. The germline gives CDR1 SGHTA, CDR2 FQGNSA. V was clipped by 5 bases and J by 7 bases; unmatched bases: 11. The CDR3 is made up of 14 amino acids. The CDR3 reads CASSPGTVYEEQYF. The CDR3 nucleotides read TGTGCCAGCAGCCCCGGGACAGTATACGAGGAGCAGTACTTC.

This clonotype came up many times. V is TRBV4-1 and J is TRBJ1-1; no firm D call. Germline V lookup: CDR1 MGHRA, CDR2 YSYEKL. Trimming removed 0 bases from V and 13 bases from J, with 18 bases in between. The CDR3 has 14 residues. DNA for the CDR3: TGCGCCAGCAGCCAAGATTCCGGGATTTTGAAGGGTTTCTTT. Its protein product is CASSQDSGILKGFF.

This clonotype was counted at least ten times. This chain connects TRBV7-3 to TRBJ2-5, with 7 bases matching TRBD1. CDR1 SGHTA and CDR2 FQGTGA come from the germline V gene. CDR3 length equals 17 residues. Trimming took 4 bases from V and 2 from J; bases not matched to a gene: 13. The DNA for the CDR3 is TGTGCCAGCAGCTCCACGGACAGGCCACGGAGGCAAGAGACCCAGTACTTC. Its translation: CASSSTDRPRRQETQYF. Full variable domain (missing parts from reference TRBV7-3 and TRBJ2-5): GAGVSQTPSNKVTEKGKYVELRCDPISGHTALYWYRQSLGQGPEFLIYFQGTGAADDSGLPNDRFFAVRPEGSVSTLKIQRTERGDSAVYLCASSSTDRPRRQETQYFGPGTRLLVL.

This clonotype showed up many times. This chain uses TRBV4-1 with TRBJ2-3; D is possibly TRBD1 or TRBD2 (6 bases each). The V end lost 2 bases, the J end lost 3 bases, and 18 bases lay between the germline ends. CDR3 size: 17 residues. The germline CDR1 and CDR2 sequences are MGHRA and YSYEKL. The CDR3 sequence is CASSQRTGGSRTDTQYF. CDR3 sequence (DNA): TGCGCCAGCAGCCAACGAACCGGGGGCAGTAGGACAGATACGCAGTATTTT.

This clonotype was counted many times. This chain connects TRBV5-6 to TRBJ2-1, with D possibly being TRBD2 (7 bases). Germline assignment: CDR1 SGHDT and CDR2 YYEEEE. Trimming cost V 2 bases and J 9 bases, with 18 bases left between them. The CDR3 length is 15 residues. The DNA for the CDR3 is TGTGCCAGCAGCTTTCGAAGGGGGGGCCTCGCTGAGCAGTTCTTC. Its translation is CASSFRRGGLAEQFF.